This entry describes one T cell receptor beta chain. Antigen: not known. Germline assignment: CDR1 ENHRY and CDR2 SYGVKD. The CDR3 has 14 amino acids. The V gene end was trimmed by 2 bases and the J gene end by 2 bases; junction bases not matched to a gene: 2. The data originate from a study of T cell repertoires in cytomegalovirus infection. Whole-study context: Shared public TCR beta signatures pointed to both CMV infection and a matching HLA type.

TCRdb itself ran the reads through MiXCR, one entry per CDR3 protein. This table holds approximately 590,000 distinct CDR3 sequences, 40% found once. Sequencing was performed on cultured PBMCs, taken from culture after CMV antigen stimulation. The gene calls are TRBV10-3 and TRBJ2-7; 8 bases fit TRBD2. This clonotype originated in a human donor in good health (CMV status not recorded). Some clones in this sample may be carry-over from other donors' samples. The CDR3 DNA reads as TGTGCCATCAGTGAGGTGCGGGGGGCCTACGAGCAGTACTTC. Translation: CAISEVRGAYEQYF.